A single sample is the source of the 20 T cell receptor beta chains below, sequenced in a study of blood T cells in healthy people across ages. The use of a sample-barcoded 5' primer and a J-beta primer mix characterized a second PCR of about 6 to 11 cycles. TCRdb analysed the 5' RACE reads with MiXCR anew, one entry per CDR3 protein. The table includes some 1.8 million distinct CDR3 sequences, 35% to 50% detected once. Sequenced sample: blood. The receptors stem from a human donor in good health.

Of note for this clonotype: It may be a read error: a sequence one base away is much more abundant. This sequence joins TRBV7-2 and TRBJ2-1; D possibly corresponds to TRBD2 (6 bases). Trimming cost V 1 base and J 10 bases, with 17 bases left between them. The germline gives CDR1 SGHTA, CDR2 FQGNSA. The CDR3 consists of 15 residues. CDR3 amino acids: CASSLDRERTYEQFF. The CDR3 DNA sequence: TGTGCCAGCAGCTTAGACCGGGAGAGGACCTACGAGCAGTTCTTC.

The chain joins TRBV6-1 to TRBJ2-4; 9 nucleotides line up with TRBD1. Losses at the gene ends were 6 bases for V and 1 base for J; bases not matched to a gene: 16. The CDR3 has 19 amino acids. Germline assignment: CDR1 MNHNS and CDR2 SASEGT. The CDR3 loop reads CASRFRDRAGREAKNIQYF. CDR3 in DNA: TGTGCCAGCAGATTCCGGGACAGGGCGGGTAGAGAGGCCAAAAACATTCAGTACTTC.

The V and J genes are TRBV12-3 or TRBV12-4 and TRBJ2-7; TRBD1 might be the D (7 bases). Deletions cut 3 bases from V and 3 bases from J, with 12 bases between. This CDR3 spans 14 amino acids. CDR3 sequence: CASSLEGAGYEQYF. In nucleotides, the CDR3 is TGTGCCAGCAGTTTGGAGGGGGCAGGCTACGAGCAGTACTTC.

The genes are TRBV7-9 and TRBJ2-5; D gene unclear. The tail of the sequence fits TRBJ2-1 better, so the J call may be wrong. The CDR3 runs to 16 residues. From germline, CDR1 is SEHNR and CDR2 FQNEAQ (reference sequence). DNA of the CDR3: TGTGCCAGCAGCTTAGCGGGCGGCAGACTCCAAGAGACCCAGTTCTTC. It translates to CASSLAGGRLQETQFF.

This clonotype turned up a few times. The chain links TRBV15 to TRBJ2-5; no firm D call. This CDR3 has 14 residues. Germline lookup yields CDR1 LNHNV and CDR2 YYDKDF (reference sequence). Trimming shortened V by 0 bases and J by 2 bases, and 7 bases separated the two germline ends. CDR3 bases: TGTGCCACCAGCAGAGATCTGGAACAAGAGACCCAGTACTTC. Its protein is CATSRDLEQETQYF.

There are a few counts of this clonotype. This sequence joins TRBV6-5 and TRBJ2-1; TRBD2 agrees at 10 bases. The germline V gene encodes CDR1 MNHEY and CDR2 SVGAGI. This CDR3 comprises 20 residues. J was trimmed by 1 base and V by 4 bases; bases with no gene match: 16. CDR3 in DNA: TGTGCCAGCAGTTTAACGCTAGCGGGGGCCCCCCAATCGTCCTACAATGAGCAGTTCTTC. This codes for CASSLTLAGAPQSSYNEQFF.

In this sample, this clonotype turned up many times. The V and J genes are TRBV29-1 and TRBJ2-7; D is unclear. Deletions cut 1 base from V and 2 bases from J, with 6 bases between. Germline assignment: CDR1 SQVTM and CDR2 ANQGSEA. The CDR3 spans 12 residues. CDR3 bases: TGCAGCGTTGAAGTTTCAGCCTACGAGCAGTACTTC. This translates into CSVEVSAYEQYF.

The chain is built from TRBV7-2 and TRBJ2-1; a possible D gene is TRBD2 (6 bases). Germline CDR1 SGHTA, CDR2 FQGNSA. V lost 8 bases and J 2 bases, leaving 13 bases between the germline ends. This CDR3 has 14 amino acids. The CDR3 region is CASWGVSAYNEQFF. In DNA form, the CDR3 reads TGTGCCAGCTGGGGGGTGTCCGCCTACAATGAGCAGTTCTTC.

In DNA form, the CDR3 reads TGTGCCAGCAGTTCCCTTGCCGGGGGGAACTACGAGCAGTACTTC. Translating gives CASSSLAGGNYEQYF. The rearrangement links TRBV11-1 to TRBJ2-7; 7 nucleotides match TRBD2. This CDR3 contains 15 residues. J lost 3 bases, V lost 6 bases, and 11 bases had no gene match. The germline V gene encodes CDR1 SGHAT and CDR2 FQDESV (reference sequence).

CDR3 loop: CASSPRISDVYTF. In nucleotides, the CDR3 is TGTGCCAGCAGCCCACGGATATCGGATGTCTACACCTTC. This chain joins TRBV14 and TRBJ1-2; D remains ambiguous. This CDR3 has 13 residues. With 4 bases removed from V and 10 bases from J, the gap between germline ends came to 16 bases. Germline CDR1 SGHDN, CDR2 FVKESK.

CDR3 residues: CASKGQGRGGYTF. The CDR3 bases are TGTGCCAGCAAGGGACAGGGGCGGGGTGGCTACACCTTC. The chain has TRBV12-3 or TRBV12-4 and TRBJ1-2; 10 bases are a match to TRBD1. Trimming cost V 7 bases and J 7 bases; bases outside gene matches: 6. The CDR3 has 13 amino acids.

Turning to this clonotype: A read error may account for a junction end that differs from germline. The V gene is TRBV7-2, the J gene TRBJ2-7; 7 nucleotides align to TRBD1. This CDR3 region has 14 residues. The germline CDR1 and CDR2 sequences are SGHTA and FQGNSA. The DNA for the CDR3 is TGTGCCAGCAGCTTCAGACAGGGCTCCTACGAGCGGTACTTC. Protein: CASSFRQGSYERYF.

The chain carries TRBV4-3 and TRBJ1-2; 9 bases align to TRBD1. V dropped 2 bases and J dropped 5; count of bases not matched to a gene: 12. The CDR3 consists of 17 residues. In germline, CDR1 is LGHNA, CDR2 YSLEER. CDR3 sequence: CASSQSRGQGLIYGYTF. The CDR3 DNA is TGCGCCAGCAGCCAATCCAGGGGACAGGGTTTAATTTATGGCTACACCTTC.

This clonotype was seen a few times. The chain uses TRBV4-1 and TRBJ2-7, with 7 bases that match TRBD1. V shed 8 bases, J shed 1 base, and the junction held 11 bases outside the gene matches. The CDR3 is 15 residues long. Germline V CDR1 and CDR2: MGHRA, YSYEKL. The CDR3 loop is CASRTGTHASYEQYF. For the CDR3, the DNA is TGCGCCAGCCGGACAGGAACCCACGCATCCTACGAGCAGTACTTC.

This CDR3 is CASSSYGGGSGYTF. CDR3 coding DNA: TGTGCCAGCAGCTCCTACGGGGGCGGGAGTGGCTACACCTTC. V and J are TRBV7-3 and TRBJ1-2, with D perhaps matching TRBD1 (6 bases). CDR3 length equals 14 residues. Trimming shortened V by 4 bases and J by 7 bases, and 16 bases separated the two germline ends. The germline CDR1 and CDR2 sequences are SGHTA and FQGTGA.

This clonotype was observed a handful of times. The chain recombines TRBV7-2 with TRBJ2-3; TRBD2 matches at 12 bases. The V gene end was trimmed by 5 bases and the J gene end by 4 bases; junction bases not matched to a gene: 7. Germline V gene data show CDR1 as SGHTA and CDR2 as FQGNSA. The CDR3 contains 16 residues. CDR3: CASSPRLAGVSDTQYF. Written as DNA, the CDR3 is TGTGCCAGCAGCCCTAGACTAGCGGGGGTGTCAGATACGCAGTATTTT.

This clonotype has just a few counts. The gene calls are TRBV29-1 and TRBJ2-4, with no clear D. The CDR3 length is 14 residues. Germline loops: CDR1 SQVTM, CDR2 ANQGSEA. V lost 4 bases and J 13 bases, leaving 23 bases between the germline ends. The CDR3 is CSVAHRPPYNEQYF. The CDR3 coding sequence is TGCAGCGTTGCCCATCGCCCACCCTACAATGAGCAGTACTTC.

The chain uses TRBV6-2 or TRBV6-3 and TRBJ2-3; D may be TRBD2 (6 bases). CDR1 and CDR2 (germline): MNHEY, SVGEGT. V was trimmed by 4 bases and J by 6 bases, leaving 17 bases between them. The CDR3 is made up of 15 amino acids. The CDR3 DNA reads TGTGCCAGCAGTTCATCACGGGGGATGGGGGATACGCAGTATTTT. Its translation: CASSSSRGMGDTQYF.

This clonotype was seen more than once but under ten times. V is TRBV5-5 and J is TRBJ2-4; the D gene could be TRBD1 or TRBD2 (5 bases each). V lost 4 bases and J lost 7, with 15 bases in between. CDR3 length: 14 residues. Per the germline V gene, CDR1 is SGHKS and CDR2 is YYEKEE (reference sequence). The CDR3 DNA follows: TGTGCCAGCAGCCACGGGACCCAAAGGAACATTCAGTACTTC. It specifies CASSHGTQRNIQYF.

Remarks on this clonotype: Germline and junction disagree at one end, which may indicate a read error. The chain employs TRBV6-5 and TRBJ2-2; D is possibly TRBD1 (5 bases). The CDR3 extends over 12 amino acids. The germline CDR1 and CDR2 sequences are MNHEY and SVGAGI. CDR3 region: CASKGNPGELFF. For the CDR3, the DNA is TGTGCCAGCAAGGGGAACCCCGGGGAGCTGTTTTTT.